These T cell receptor beta chains were read from a single sample in a study of blood T cell repertoires in COVID-19. Profiling relied on immunoSEQ multiplex PCR, and the TCRdb table lists in-frame clones only, not all of them. The table shows about 75,000 clones, with approximately 86% occurring only once. Material: peripheral blood. The receptors shown here come from a woman between 50 and 59 years old with acute or convalescent COVID-19. Both conserved end residues are part of each CDR3. The order of the fields is V gene, D gene, J gene, clone size, CDR3 protein, CDR3 DNA. D genes are given only for firm matches. The size entry is marked missing in some rows and otherwise reads once, few, many or a size class.

>TRBV6-2/TRBV6-3|TRBD1|TRBJ2-3|once
CASSVRGFKVGDTQYF
TGTGCCAGCAGTGTCAGGGGGTTTAAAGTTGGAGATACGCAGTATTTT
>TRBV30|.|TRBJ1-2|.
CAWTPDSYYGYTF
TGTGCCTGGACCCCAGACAGTTACTATGGCTACACCTTC
>TRBV14|TRBD2|TRBJ2-3|.
CASSQDRRRGAKIGDTQYF
TGTGCCAGCAGCCAAGACAGACGGCGGGGGGCTAAGATAGGAGATACGCAGTATTTT
>TRBV7-2|TRBD2|TRBJ2-1|.
CASSSTGTNNNEQFF
TGTGCCAGCAGCTCAACCGGGACTAACAACAATGAGCAGTTCTTC
>TRBV7-3|TRBD2|TRBJ2-1|.
CASSSGLAGINEQFF
TGTGCCAGCAGCTCGGGACTAGCGGGGATAAATGAGCAGTTCTTC
>TRBV7-3|.|TRBJ2-1|few
CASSLVLGGDEQFF
TGTGCCAGCAGCTTAGTCCTAGGGGGGGATGAGCAGTTCTTC
>TRBV7-3|TRBD2|TRBJ2-1|.
CASSLRLAGGHEQFF
TGTGCCAGCAGCTTACGTCTAGCGGGAGGTCATGAGCAGTTCTTC
>TRBV19|.|TRBJ2-1|.
CASSHRDISYNEQFF
TGTGCCAGTAGTCACCGGGACATCTCCTACAATGAGCAGTTCTTC
>TRBV10-3|.|TRBJ1-5|.
CAISDQGVGQPQHF
TGTGCCATCAGTGACCAAGGGGTTGGGCAGCCCCAGCATTTT
>TRBV11-3|.|TRBJ2-1|.
CASRGSGNNEQFF
TGTGCCAGCCGTGGGAGCGGAAACAATGAGCAGTTCTTC
>TRBV6-5|.|TRBJ2-5|.
CASSYLSDRQETQYF
TGTGCCAGCAGTTACCTCTCGGACAGACAAGAGACCCAGTACTTC
>TRBV7-3|TRBD1|TRBJ1-2|.
CASSLDRRNYGYTF
TGTGCCAGCAGCCTGGACAGGAGAAACTATGGCTACACCTTC
>TRBV11-2|.|TRBJ1-2|.
CVGRDRNGYTF
TGTGTCGGGAGAGACAGAAATGGCTACACCTTC
>TRBV6-5|TRBD1|TRBJ1-5|.
CASSTGAVAQHF
TGTGCCAGCAGTACAGGGGCCGTAGCCCAGCATTTT
>TRBV30|.|TRBJ1-4|.
CAWSPLDSPNEKLFF
TGTGCCTGGAGTCCCTTAGACAGTCCTAATGAAAAACTGTTTTTT
>TRBV7-2|.|TRBJ2-7|.
CASSLAPQGFYEQYF
TGTGCCAGCAGCTTAGCCCCACAGGGCTTCTACGAGCAGTACTTC
>TRBV12-5|TRBD1|TRBJ1-6|.
CASGPHRGVTLHF
TGTGCTAGTGGTCCTCACAGGGGGGTAACCCTCCACTTT
>TRBV5-6|.|TRBJ1-2|few
CASSLADLAGYTF
TGTGCCAGCAGCTTGGCCGATTTAGCGGGCTACACCTTC
>TRBV28|.|TRBJ1-1|.
CASRLRGTEAFF
TGTGCCAGCAGACTCCGGGGCACTGAAGCTTTCTTT
>TRBV18|.|TRBJ2-7|.
CASSSTSYEQYF
TGTGCCAGCTCATCCACATCCTACGAGCAGTACTTC
>TRBV23-1|TRBD1|TRBJ2-6|.
CASSQMGTGNGGANVLTF
TGCGCCAGCAGTCAAATGGGGACAGGGAATGGCGGGGCCAACGTCCTGACTTTC
>TRBV11-2|TRBD1|TRBJ1-4|.
CASSSPTRTGLNEKLFF
TGTGCCAGCAGCTCACCCACCCGGACAGGCCTTAATGAAAAACTGTTTTTT
>TRBV18|.|TRBJ1-3|.
CASSPTNLPRSGNTIYF
TGTGCCAGCTCCCCTACTAACTTACCTCGCTCTGGAAACACCATATATTTT
>TRBV11-2|TRBD2|TRBJ2-2|.
CASSGSGVYTGELFF
TGTGCCAGCAGCGGAAGCGGGGTCTACACCGGGGAGCTGTTTTTT
>TRBV2|.|TRBJ1-4|.
CASSVGGLLEKLFF
TGTGCCAGCAGTGTGGGGGGACTATTAGAAAAACTGTTTTTT
>TRBV19|.|TRBJ1-6|few
CASSDTGSNSPLHF
TGTGCCAGTAGTGATACAGGGAGTAATTCACCCCTCCACTTT
>TRBV19|TRBD1|TRBJ2-1|.
CASRQGAIGHEQFF
TGTGCCAGTAGACAGGGGGCGATTGGCCATGAGCAGTTCTTC
>TRBV19|TRBD1|TRBJ2-1|.
CASSILGQRNNEQFF
TGTGCCAGTAGTATTCTGGGACAGAGAAACAATGAGCAGTTCTTC
>TRBV10-3|.|TRBJ2-7|once
CAISDGTSYEQYF
TGTGCCATCAGTGACGGGACAAGCTACGAGCAGTACTTC
>TRBV6-1|.|TRBJ1-2|.
CASSEAFDQASANYGYTF
TGTGCCAGCAGTGAAGCTTTCGATCAGGCCTCAGCTAACTATGGCTACACCTTC
>TRBV9|TRBD1|TRBJ1-6|.
CASSRQGGNSPLHF
TGTGCCAGCAGTCGACAGGGGGGCAATTCACCCCTCCACTTT
>TRBV27|TRBD1|TRBJ1-4|.
CASYGTGGVFSNEKLFF
TGTGCCAGCTACGGGACAGGGGGCGTCTTCTCTAATGAAAAACTGTTTTTT
>TRBV11-2|TRBD1|TRBJ1-5|.
CASSLGGGPHQPQHF
TGTGCCAGCAGCTTAGGAGGGGGCCCGCATCAGCCCCAGCATTTT
>TRBV6-6|TRBD2|TRBJ2-7|.
CASSLGVTGGEQYF
TGTGCCAGCAGCCTGGGGGTTACGGGGGGCGAGCAGTACTTC
>TRBV9|.|TRBJ2-4|.
CASSWGGASENIQYF
TGTGCCAGCAGTTGGGGGGGCGCGTCGGAAAACATTCAGTACTTC
>TRBV6-6|.|TRBJ2-5|.
CASSSRPLRNQETQYF
TGTGCCAGCAGTTCCCGGCCCCTGAGGAACCAAGAGACCCAGTACTTC
>TRBV30|.|TRBJ1-5|.
CAWSKTGSQPQHF
TGTGCCTGGAGCAAAACAGGGTCCCAGCCCCAGCATTTT
>TRBV6-1|.|TRBJ1-3|.
CASSESFVAALNTIYF
TGTGCCAGCAGTGAATCGTTTGTAGCAGCACTAAACACCATATATTTT
>TRBV6-2/TRBV6-3|.|TRBJ2-2|.
CASSPSDTGELFF
TGTGCCAGCAGTCCCTCAGACACCGGGGAGCTGTTTTTT
>TRBV6-2/TRBV6-3|TRBD2|TRBJ2-5|.
CASSYRRLTGGETQYF
TGTGCCAGCAGTTACAGGAGACTAACCGGGGGGGAGACCCAGTACTTC
>TRBV5-1|TRBD1|TRBJ1-1|.
CASSPQTGVNTEAFF
TGCGCCAGCAGCCCACAGACAGGGGTGAACACTGAAGCTTTCTTT
>TRBV10-3|TRBD2|TRBJ2-5|.
CATQRDPQETQYF
TGTGCCACCCAGCGGGACCCCCAAGAGACCCAGTACTTC
>TRBV9|.|TRBJ2-3|.
CASSVGGPGRDTQYF
TGTGCCAGCAGCGTCGGGGGGCCCGGCCGAGATACGCAGTATTTT
>TRBV10-3|TRBD1|TRBJ1-6|.
CAIAGTANPPLHF
TGTGCCATCGCCGGGACAGCGAACCCACCCCTCCACTTT
>TRBV5-1|.|TRBJ1-6|.
CASSSSGDNSPLHF
TGCGCCAGCAGCTCCTCAGGTGATAATTCACCCCTCCACTTT